Below, one T cell receptor (beta chain) is given with its context. Its antigen is currently unknown. The sequenced template was cDNA made from the entire isolated RNA. The data were produced by immunoSEQ multiplex PCR, yet TCRdb's version contains in-frame clones alone and is incomplete. The data contain about 340,000 clones, about 14% of them singletons. CD4+ naive, central memory, regulatory and stem cell-like memory subsets were isolated by sorting on CD45RO/CCR7/CD25/CD127/CD95/CD27. This sample is part of a study of beta chain features in type 1 diabetes. The CDR3 spans 15 residues. Germline CDR1 SGHNT, CDR2 YYREEE (reference sequence). V lost 4 bases, J lost 7 bases, and 9 bases stayed unmatched. Study results and limitations: The similarity of naive, central memory and Treg TCRB repertoires appeared greater among patients than among healthy donors. All four CD4+ subsets from Type 1 diabetes patients carried moderately but significantly shorter TCRB CDR3s.

The source is a woman younger than 35 with type 1 diabetes. The genes are TRBV5-4 and TRBJ2-1; the match to TRBD1 covers 9 bases. Input material: naive CD4+ T cells from blood. The CDR3 loop is CASSPPGQGRNEQFF. The CDR3 DNA is TGTGCCAGCAGCCCACCGGGACAGGGCCGTAATGAGCAGTTCTTC.